The subject of this entry is one T cell receptor beta chain. It has no known antigen specificity. It has no much larger one-base neighbor in the sample; base qualities were not kept. Donors were healthy HIV-negative adults with no recently reported acute infections or vaccinations. Every donor was a Caucasian adult living in Nashville, Tennessee, USA. CD8 memory samples combined magnetically selected CD45RO+ cells with CCR7-negative CD45RA+ effector memory (TemRA) cells. Blood was collected by leukapheresis, and PBMCs were isolated by Ficoll-Histopaque density gradient centrifugation and then cryopreserved in liquid nitrogen vapor phase. Analytical flow cytometry was used to check the purity and quantity of every magnetically sorted T cell population. Genomic DNA was isolated from every sorted fraction and measured by UV absorbance on a Nanodrop 2000c. Using the deep immunoSEQ assay, multiplex PCR amplified TCR CDR3 regions from genomic DNA. Extracted genomic DNA from each cell subset was spread evenly across all wells of several immunoSEQ 96-well plates, with each plate serving as a replicate. Each replicate PCR for sorted subsets received 150 to 250 ng genomic DNA, equal to about 29,000 T cell genomes. Purified libraries were measured with a Qubit 3.0 fluorometer, size-checked on a Bioanalyzer 2100, and measured again with the KAPA Library Quantification kit. A separate single-read 150-cycle Illumina NextSeq 550 flow cell was used to sequence each immunoSEQ 96-well plate. Under the source paper's analysis protocol: Because the immunoSEQ output held only junctional sequences and lacked quality scores, the filtering could not match the filtering applied to full-length reads. Sequences were annotated with PyIR, a Python wrapper for IgBLAST v1.9, and V/J genes and CDR3 were assigned using IMGT germline references. Any read was removed if the V/J assignment was weak (E-value above 1e-6), the CDR3 was missing, or the read contained stop codons, out-of-frame junctions, or ambiguous translated residues. V3J clonotypes were defined as sequences sharing the same inferred V gene, J gene, and CDR3 amino acid sequence. The percentage overlap between two repertoires was calculated by dividing the number of shared unique clonotypes by the size of the smaller repertoire. RTK rarefaction, the Chao1 estimator, and Recon v2.1 estimates of unobserved clonotypes were used to assess repertoire richness. Generation probabilities were computed with OLGA for all TCRbeta clonotypes obtained by the gDNA method from several donors. The source is immuneACCESS, and TCRdb retained only in-frame sequences with V and J called. Part of the clones is not carried over; for the studies checked, unresolved V genes explain less than half of this, and the remainder is unexplained. V and J calls and clone size are given by that table; D and trimming were obtained from the DNA. The sample contains some 690,000 clones, roughly 91% of them found a single time. Together, the top ten hold 34% of the sample.

This sample was taken from a study of shared clonotypes between healthy human individuals (dated by TCRdb to the early 2020s). For the wider study: The cohort included three men and two women between 18 and 49 years of age. For each donor, CD4 naive and CD4 memory were each run on three plates, CD8 naive on two plates, and CD8 memory on one plate. To estimate repertoire size and how much clonotypes are shared between individuals, the study performed deep sequencing of blood TCR repertoires from roughly five healthy adults. Each donor's leukapheresis produced roughly between about 0.9 and 9.5 billion PBMCs. To increase sequencing depth and limit assay-specific biases, different laboratories used diverse techniques to prepare libraries and sequence TCR repertoires.

At the junction V is shortened by 0 bases and J by 1 base, with 7 bases in between. CDR1 and CDR2 (SGHDT, YYEEEE) derive from the germline V gene. Inclusive of the bounding cysteine and phenylalanine, the CDR3 is 14 residues long. The kept DNA is CDR3 alone, 42 bases in frame from the first base. Points the paper makes about the study in general: Naive subsets generally had larger estimated clonotype richness than memory subsets did. When a few donors were compared, the shared fraction of clonotypes was around 5% for naive CD4, roughly 3.4% for naive CD8, more than 2% for memory CD4, and roughly 0.43% for memory CD8. Rarefaction of sorted-subset datasets indicated incomplete sequencing despite the large sequencing depth. Sampling was restricted to blood, and TCR repertoires in tissue are likely to differ from TCR repertoires in blood. Because the study included only a small number of donors, the genetic and exposure-history diversity represented was limited. Compared with non-shared clonotypes, clonotypes shared by all four sorted-subset donors had higher generation probabilities. Pairwise subsampling indicated that sequencing depth was expected to affect the degree of clonotype sharing among donors.

The sequencing sample was made of memory CD8+ T cells from PBMCs. The cell subset or site label on this specimen signifies: CD45RO+ cells pooled with CCR7-negative TemRA cells. The sequence derives from a man in his late teens or twenties in good health. Some clones in this sample may be carry-over from other donors' samples. The V gene is TRBV5-6 and the J gene is TRBJ1-2; a tentative D call is TRBD1 (5 bases match). For the CDR3, the sequence is CASSLGQSNYGYTF. The bases are TGTGCCAGCAGCTTGGGACAGAGTAACTATGGCTACACCTTC. The variable domain in full, with residues beyond the CDR3 obtained from the reference TRBV5-6 and TRBJ1-2 genes, is DAGVTQSPTHLIKTRGQQVTLRCSPKSGHDTVSWYQQALGQGPQFIFQYYEEEERQRGNFPDRFSGHQFPNYSSELNVNALLLGDSALYLCASSLGQSNYGYTFGSGTRLTVV.